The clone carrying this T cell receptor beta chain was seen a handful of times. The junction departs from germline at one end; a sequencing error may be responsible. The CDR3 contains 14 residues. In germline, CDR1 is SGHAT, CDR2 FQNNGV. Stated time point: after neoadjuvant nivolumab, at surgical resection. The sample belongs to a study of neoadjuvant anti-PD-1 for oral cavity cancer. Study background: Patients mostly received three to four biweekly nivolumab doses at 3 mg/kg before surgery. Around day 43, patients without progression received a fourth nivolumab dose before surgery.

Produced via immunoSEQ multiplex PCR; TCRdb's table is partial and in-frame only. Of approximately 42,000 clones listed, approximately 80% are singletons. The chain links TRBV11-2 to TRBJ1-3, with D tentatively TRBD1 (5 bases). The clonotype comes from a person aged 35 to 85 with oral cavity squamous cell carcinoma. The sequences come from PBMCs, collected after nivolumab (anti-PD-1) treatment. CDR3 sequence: CASSPQGVGDTIYF. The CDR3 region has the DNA TGTGCCAGCAGCCCCCAGGGTGTTGGAGACACCATATATTTT.